The 5 T cell receptor beta chains below come from one sample, sequenced in a study of neoadjuvant anti-PD-1 for oral cavity cancer. Some clones are missing from TCRdb's copy, which holds only in-frame ones; the method was immunoSEQ multiplex PCR. There are over 7,000 clones in the sample; 76% occur only once, and about 3% lies in the top ten. Sequences were derived from PBMCs, sampled before nivolumab (anti-PD-1) treatment. Receptors originate from a person between 35 and 79 years old with oral cavity squamous cell carcinoma.

The chain combines TRBV27 with TRBJ1-6, with 8 bases aligning to TRBD1. CDR1 and CDR2 from the germline V gene are MNHEY and SMNVEV (reference sequence). The CDR3 is made up of 14 amino acids. The V segment lost 3 bases and the J segment 9 bases; nucleotides outside the gene matches: 4. The CDR3 sequence is CASSFQGALSPLHF. The CDR3 DNA is TGTGCCAGCAGTTTCCAGGGGGCGCTTTCACCCCTCCACTTT.

CDR3 loop: CASSQGGGRRTEAFF. In nucleotides, the CDR3 is TGCGCCAGCAGCCAAGGGGGGGGGCGTAGGACTGAAGCTTTCTTT. The chain carries TRBV4-1 and TRBJ1-1; weak D call: TRBD1 (6 bases). The CDR3 is made up of 15 amino acids. Looked up from germline, CDR1 is MGHRA and CDR2 is YSYEKL. Trimming removed 1 base at V and 5 bases at J, with 14 bases between.

This clone was counted once. The chain is built from TRBV6-1 and TRBJ2-7; TRBD1 or TRBD2 may be the D gene (6 bases each). The CDR3 consists of 13 residues. CDR1 is MNHNS and CDR2 is SASEGT in the germline V gene. The V end was cut by 10 bases, the J end by 9 bases, with 22 bases between. CDR3 protein: CATLEGGRLGQYF. Written as DNA, the CDR3 is TGTGCCACTCTGGAGGGGGGCCGCCTTGGGCAGTACTTC.

This clone was counted a few times. V usage is TRBV5-8 and J usage is TRBJ2-7, with D tentatively TRBD2 (5 bases). The CDR3 loop spans 14 amino acids. The germline gives CDR1 SGHTS, CDR2 YDEGEE. V was clipped by 2 bases and J by 2 bases, with 11 bases between them. The CDR3 loop is CASSLWGDAYEQYF. As DNA, the CDR3 is TGTGCCAGCAGCTTATGGGGAGACGCCTACGAGCAGTACTTC.

J is TRBJ1-1 and V is TRBV4-3, with 7 bases that match TRBD1. Germline V lookup: CDR1 LGHNA, CDR2 YSLEER. The CDR3 is 16 residues long. The junction had 12 bases not matched to a gene; V was cut back by 4 bases and J by 4 bases. The CDR3 loop is CASSPGQVNEGTEAFF. The CDR3 coding sequence is TGCGCCAGCAGCCCCGGACAGGTTAATGAGGGCACTGAAGCTTTCTTT.